These T cell receptor beta chains were read from a single sample in a study of T cell changes during pregnancy in multiple sclerosis. This table comes from immunoSEQ multiplex PCR, and its TCRdb copy is limited to in-frame clones, with some not included. The table records approximately 31,000 clones, about nine tenths of them present only once. The sequencing here drew on CD4+ T cells from peripheral blood mononuclear cells, taken in the second trimester of pregnancy. Source of these receptors: a female donor in good health, enrolled as a control in a pregnancy study. Each CDR3 is given with its conserved first and last residue. The D gene is left open where the match is weak. Clone size, where shown, is once, few, many, or a class for clones that have expanded.

j_call d_call clone_size v_call cdr3_nt cdr3_aa
TRBJ1-2 TRBD1 - TRBV6-5 TGTGCCAGCAGCGACAGGGGGCTTCTCTATGGCTACACCTTC CASSDRGLLYGYTF
TRBJ1-3 - - TRBV18 TGTGCCAGCTCACCATCAGGGGCTGGGGGAAACACCATATATTTT CASSPSGAGGNTIYF
TRBJ1-6 - - TRBV6-6 TGCGCCAGCAGTCCCCAGGGGAAAAGTAATTCACCCCTCCACTTT CASSPQGKSNSPLHF
TRBJ1-5 TRBD1 - TRBV6-6 TGTGCCAGCAGTCCTACAGGGGGGAATCAGCCCCAGCATTTT CASSPTGGNQPQHF
TRBJ2-7 - - TRBV19 TGTGCCAGTAGTTCGGGACTTGACTCCTACGAGCAGTACTTC CASSSGLDSYEQYF
TRBJ1-1 TRBD1 - TRBV5-1 TGCGCCAGCAGCCCCTGGGACAGGGGCACTGAAGCTTTCTTT CASSPWDRGTEAFF
TRBJ2-5 TRBD2 once TRBV6-5 TGTGCCAGCAGTTATCTCGGACTAGCGGGAGGTGAGACCCAGTACTTC CASSYLGLAGGETQYF
TRBJ1-1 - few TRBV6-1 TGTGCCAGCATCCGGGGGGATATTAACACTGAAGCTTTCTTT CASIRGDINTEAFF
TRBJ2-1 TRBD1 - TRBV19 TGTGCCAGTACTCCTGGGACAGGGGTAGGGGAGCAGTTCTTC CASTPGTGVGEQFF
TRBJ2-3 TRBD2 once TRBV7-2 TGTGCCAGCAGCTCCGGGGGGGAACGCTGGAGTCGAGATACGCAGTATTTT CASSSGGERWSRDTQYF
TRBJ2-7 - - TRBV6-5 TGTGCCAGCAGACGACTCGACTACGAGCAGTACTTC CASRRLDYEQYF
TRBJ1-2 TRBD1 - TRBV7-9 TGTGCCAGCAGCCCCCCCGCTGGGACAGGGGGCAGTAATGGCTACACCTTC CASSPPAGTGGSNGYTF
TRBJ2-7 TRBD1 - TRBV10-3 TGTGCCATCAAAGAGGCAGGGGGCGGCGAGCAGTACTTC CAIKEAGGGEQYF
TRBJ1-5 - - TRBV19 TGTGCCAGTAGTATAGTGCAGTCCAATCAGCCCCAGCATTTT CASSIVQSNQPQHF
TRBJ1-6 - - TRBV30 TGTGCCTGGAGGCAACAGGGTCGAGTCTCACCCCTCCACTTT CAWRQQGRVSPLHF
TRBJ2-5 - - TRBV11-2 TGTGCCAGCAGCCGCGGTGAAAGAGAGACCCAGTACTTC CASSRGERETQYF
TRBJ2-7 TRBD1 - TRBV18 TGTGCCAGCTCAATACAGGGGGCGCTTGAGCAGTACTTC CASSIQGALEQYF
TRBJ1-4 - - TRBV19 TGTGCCAGTAGTACTCGGAGGGAATATAATGAAAAACTGTTTTTT CASSTRREYNEKLFF
TRBJ1-1 - few TRBV18 TGTGCCAGCTCACCACCGATGGGGGGAAGAGACACTGAAGCTTTCTTT CASSPPMGGRDTEAFF
TRBJ2-7 - - TRBV19 TGTGCCAGTAGGGAAGGCTTGGGGAGAGAGCAGTACTTC CASREGLGREQYF
TRBJ2-3 - - TRBV14 TGTGCCAGCAGCCAAGATGCTAGGCGGCAGTATTTT CASSQDARRQYF
TRBJ1-3 TRBD1 - TRBV10-3 TGTGCCATCAGTGATAGGACAGGCTCTGGAAACACCATATATTTT CAISDRTGSGNTIYF
TRBJ1-5 - - TRBV2 TGTGCCAGCAGTGGAGATGGGGGCTTCAATCAGCCCCAGCATTTT CASSGDGGFNQPQHF
TRBJ2-3 TRBD1 - TRBV7-9 TGTGCCAGCAGCCTTCATCCCCGGACAGGGGGTAGCACAGATACGCAGTATTTT CASSLHPRTGGSTDTQYF
TRBJ2-5 - - TRBV6-6 TGTGCCAGCAGTTACTCGCAGGGTTTGGGGGAGACCCAGTACTTC CASSYSQGLGETQYF
TRBJ1-4 TRBD1 - TRBV6-1 TGTGCCAGCAGTGAAAACAGGGGGCGTGAAAAACTGTTTTTT CASSENRGREKLFF
TRBJ1-1 - - TRBV10-1 TGCGCCAGCAGTGTAGGAGGGAACACTGAAGCTTTCTTT CASSVGGNTEAFF
TRBJ2-5 - - TRBV5-4 TGTGCCAGCAGCTTGAAGGGGGAGGGCCGCGGAAGGGGGACCCAGTACTTC CASSLKGEGRGRGTQYF
TRBJ1-5 - - TRBV18 TGTGCCAGCTCACCGACAGGCTTGGATCAGCCCCAGCATTTT CASSPTGLDQPQHF
TRBJ2-1 TRBD2 - TRBV13 TGTGCCAGCAGCTTACACGGCGGGGGGGCTCGCAATGAGCAGTTCTTC CASSLHGGGARNEQFF
TRBJ1-2 - - TRBV6-6 TGTGCCAGCAGTTACTCAGGGGCCTCCTATGGCTACACCTTC CASSYSGASYGYTF
TRBJ1-5 - - TRBV6-1 TGTGCCAGCAGTGAAGGTCGGGGGAATCAGCCCCAGCATTTT CASSEGRGNQPQHF
TRBJ1-1 - - TRBV19 TGTGCCAGTAGTCCTATCCCAGGGTTGCCCACTGAAGCTTTCTTT CASSPIPGLPTEAFF
TRBJ2-7 - - TRBV5-1 TGCGCCAGCAGCTTGCAATTTGCGGCAAGCTCCTACGAGCAGTACTTC CASSLQFAASSYEQYF
TRBJ2-7 TRBD2 - TRBV2 TGTGCCAGCGGCCCGGGACTAGCGGGAGTGGCGCAGTACTTC CASGPGLAGVAQYF
TRBJ2-5 TRBD2 - TRBV11-2 TGTGCCAGCAGCTTAGATCCTAGCGGGGTCCAAGAGACCCAGTACTTC CASSLDPSGVQETQYF
TRBJ1-2 TRBD1 - TRBV30 TGTGCCTGGAGTCGAGAACACCGACAGGGTCGCGGCTACACCTTC CAWSREHRQGRGYTF
TRBJ2-5 TRBD1 - TRBV30 TGTGCCTGGAGTGTATCAGGGGGCCAAGAGACCCAGTACTTC CAWSVSGGQETQYF
TRBJ1-4 - - TRBV11-2 TGTGCCAGCAGCTTATCGGTCAATGAAAAACTGTTTTTT CASSLSVNEKLFF
TRBJ1-5 TRBD1 medium-sized TRBV7-2 TGTGCCAGCAGCCGGACAGGGGGAAATCAGCCCCAGCATTTT CASSRTGGNQPQHF
TRBJ1-2 - - TRBV5-1 TGCGCCAGCAGCTTGGGGACAGCTGAACAAGTTAACTATGGCTACACCTTC CASSLGTAEQVNYGYTF
TRBJ1-4 TRBD1 - TRBV5-5 TGTGCCAGCAGCTTAGGGACAGGGGGTAATGAAAAACTGTTTTTT CASSLGTGGNEKLFF
TRBJ1-1 - - TRBV5-4 TGTGCCAGCAGCTTGGAACAGGTGAACACTGAAGCTTTCTTT CASSLEQVNTEAFF
TRBJ1-1 TRBD1 - TRBV6-5 TGTGCCAGCAGACGGAAGACAGGGGCGGCTGAAGCTTTCTTT CASRRKTGAAEAFF
TRBJ2-1 - - TRBV18 TGTGCCAGCTCCCTCTCTGAGTATGAGCAGTTCTTC CASSLSEYEQFF
TRBJ1-4 - - TRBV5-6 TGTGCCAGCAGCTTGGCTGGGGGGGCAACTAATGAAAAACTGTTTTTT CASSLAGGATNEKLFF
TRBJ2-7 TRBD2 once TRBV5-6 TGTGCCAGCAGCTTTAGGTCTAGCGGGGGGTCCTACGAGCAGTACTTC CASSFRSSGGSYEQYF
TRBJ1-1 - - TRBV5-6 TGTGCCAGCAGCGCTGGTCCGGGTCGGACTGAAGCTTTCTTT CASSAGPGRTEAFF
TRBJ2-2 - - TRBV7-2 TGTGCCAGCAGCTCCCAGCGACTGAACACCGGGGAGCTGTTTTTT CASSSQRLNTGELFF
TRBJ2-3 - - TRBV6-6 TGTGCCAGCAGTCGACAGGGAGGCAACACAGATACGCAGTATTTT CASSRQGGNTDTQYF
TRBJ2-1 TRBD2 - TRBV27 TGTGCCAGCAGTGGGGCTAGCGGGGGATTGTCCTACAATGAGCAGTTCTTC CASSGASGGLSYNEQFF
TRBJ1-1 - medium-sized TRBV30 TGTGCCTGGAGTGTACGGGATGAAGCTTTCTTT CAWSVRDEAFF
TRBJ2-1 - - TRBV29-1 TGCAGCGTTACCACAGGGACCTACAATGAGCAGTTCTTC CSVTTGTYNEQFF
TRBJ1-3 - - TRBV11-2 TGTGCCAGCAGCCCGCGGCAGGGGAATTCTGGAAACACCATATATTTT CASSPRQGNSGNTIYF
TRBJ1-1 - - TRBV5-1 TGCGCCAGCAGCCCCTCGGGGGTGAACACTGAAGCTTTCTTT CASSPSGVNTEAFF
TRBJ2-7 - - TRBV2 TGTGCCAGCCGTAGGGGGGGGATTTATGCCTACGAGCAGTACTTC CASRRGGIYAYEQYF
TRBJ1-4 TRBD1 - TRBV7-8 TGTGCCAGCAGCTTATTTCTTATTGGGACAGGGAATGAAAAACTGTTTTTT CASSLFLIGTGNEKLFF